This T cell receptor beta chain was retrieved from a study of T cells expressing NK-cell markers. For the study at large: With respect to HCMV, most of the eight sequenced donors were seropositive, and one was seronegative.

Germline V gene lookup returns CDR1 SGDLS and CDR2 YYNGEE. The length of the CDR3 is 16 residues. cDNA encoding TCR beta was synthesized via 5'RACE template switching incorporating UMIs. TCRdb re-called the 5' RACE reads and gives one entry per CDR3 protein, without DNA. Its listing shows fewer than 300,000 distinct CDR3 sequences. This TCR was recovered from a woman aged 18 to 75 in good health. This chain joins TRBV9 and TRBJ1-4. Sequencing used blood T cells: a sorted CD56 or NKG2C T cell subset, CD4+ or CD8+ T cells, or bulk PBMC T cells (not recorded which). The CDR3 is CASSVYDASTNEKLFF.